This T cell receptor beta chain was found in a study of blood T cell repertoires in COVID-19 (dated by TCRdb to 2020 to 2022). Context from the whole study: Samples from collaborators originated in the United States, Italy and Spain and spanned both the acute and convalescent phases of COVID-19. The dataset comprised deeply sampled blood TCRbeta repertoires from subjects exposed to, actively infected with, or recovered from COVID-19. A de-identified subject ID, COVID-19 status, age in years and sex were almost always included in the sample metadata. The repertoires were released in a freely available public database meant as a resource for research on the immune response to SARS-CoV-2. Where available, HLA class I and class II types were taken from metadata supplied by the sample provider and were not determined by assay-based typing. The material from the prospective study consisted of cDNA or gDNA derived from T cells, B-cell-depleted T cells, or PBMCs. Samples were obtained from the ongoing ImmuneRACE study (first 160 participants) and from over 1,000 subjects provided by 6 global collaborators. Results and caveats for the whole study, not just this receptor: The amount of clinical and demographic metadata varied by source and participant and was provided uncurated.

This clone was counted a single time. This clone's antigen is unknown. No much larger clone exists at a distance of one base, and base qualities are not known. The immunoSEQ Assay, a bias-controlled multiplex PCR, was used to amplify TCRbeta CDR3 regions from genomic DNA. Per the source publication's procedure: Nucleated cell counts per sample were estimated from amplification of reference gene primers within the assay. To quantify the absolute abundance of each unique TCRbeta CDR3 rearrangement, sequence reads were collapsed and filtered. For each sample, productive Simpson clonality was calculated by taking the square root of Simpson's diversity index across productive rearrangements. This is the immuneACCESS table as TCRdb keeps it, with only in-frame sequences that have V and J called. A part of the clones is gone; compared with another copy, unresolved V genes explain less than half, and the rest is unexplained. V and J calls and clone size follow that table, whereas D and trimming were derived from the DNA. Across this sample there are more than 350,000 clones, with more than 70% seen only once. 1.4% to 1.5% of the sample comes from the top ten.

The junction carries 27 bases between V and J, which are trimmed by 0 bases and 7 bases respectively. The CDR3 measures 19 amino acids from cysteine to phenylalanine. Only the CDR3 DNA is retained, 57 bases long and in frame from the first base. Per the germline V gene, LGHNA is the CDR1 and YNFKEQ is the CDR2. Participants in the prospective study were aged about 18 to 90 years, lived in under 30 United States geographic areas, and enrolled through a virtual design. In the prospective study, participants were assigned to cohorts based on the clinical history participants reported in a screening survey and a study questionnaire. A participant counted as exposed if, within 2 weeks of entering the study, that participant had been in contact with someone who had a PCR-confirmed or clinician-diagnosed COVID-19 case. In the prospective study, mobile phlebotomists collected whole blood, serum and a nasopharyngeal or oropharyngeal swab from each participant. Participants in the prospective study had the option to provide additional blood draws and questionnaires over a roughly two-month period. Blood samples from the prospective study were shipped frozen or at room temperature prior to DNA extraction.

This receptor was identified in a woman aged 18-29 years who had been exposed to COVID-19. The material sequenced was PBMCs or T cells enriched from blood (not recorded which). Here the chain combines TRBV4-2 and TRBJ1-2, with a tentative D gene TRBD1 over 6 matching bases. The DNA sequence follows: TGTGCCAGCAGCCAAGATCCCATGCGAGGGGGGGTTTCTGGAGTTGGCTACACCTTC. It translates as CASSQDPMRGGVSGVGYTF.